This TCR beta chain was recovered during a study of cytomegalovirus exposure and HLA in healthy donors. Researchers ran the PCR with 60 Vbeta and 13 Jbeta primers. Clones were sequenced by immunoSEQ multiplex PCR, and TCRdb holds only the in-frame ones, with some missing. The data show more than 80,000 clones, with approximately 81% seen just once and roughly 3.9% held by the top ten. Trimming removed 2 bases at V and 4 bases at J, with 15 bases between. The CDR3 is made up of 16 amino acids. CDR1 and CDR2 (germline): SGHVS, FQNEAQ. This sequence was found in a middle-aged woman in good health and CMV-seropositive. The rearrangement links TRBV7-8 to TRBJ2-1; D gene unclear. Sample: PBMCs. For the CDR3, the DNA is TGTGCCAGCAGCTTACTCGGTGCCGACTCTTACAATGAGCAGTTCTTC. Protein sequence: CASSLLGADSYNEQFF.